The 32 T cell receptor beta chains reported below all come from one sample, sequenced in a study of T cells in Graves' hyperthyroidism and ophthalmopathy. Authors of the study amplified TCR beta CDR3 regions from RNA transcripts. The primer set for the first-round RT-PCR of the TCR CDR3 was HTBI. MiXCR, run by TCRdb on the multiplex PCR reads, gives a single entry per CDR3 protein. The top ten clones hold less than 45% of a sample with about 380,000 distinct CDR3 sequences, around 18% of them seen once. The sample comprised blood. Receptors were obtained from a man aged 18 to 29 with Graves' ophthalmopathy.

This clonotype occurred many times. This rearrangement joins TRBV11-2 to TRBJ1-1; no firm D call. This CDR3 is built from 14 residues. Trimming removed 0 bases at V and 7 bases at J, with 12 bases between. Germline CDR1 reads SGHAT; CDR2 reads FQNNGV. DNA for the CDR3: TGTGCCAGCAGCTTAGACCTAACGGCGGGTGAAGCTTTCTTT. Translating it yields CASSLDLTAGEAFF.

The genes are TRBV3-1 and TRBJ2-4, with 9 bases identical to TRBD1. The V segment lost 0 bases and the J segment 1 base; nucleotides outside the gene matches: 19. Germline values: CDR1 LGHDT, CDR2 YNNKEL (reference sequence). The CDR3 contains 22 residues. The CDR3 region has the DNA TGTGCCAGCAGCCAAGATTCCGGGGGACAGGGAGCACCGGAGGGGGCCAAAAACATTCAGTACTTC. It specifies CASSQDSGGQGAPEGAKNIQYF.

The rearrangement uses TRBV29-1 and TRBJ2-7; 9 positions agree with TRBD1. CDR1 and CDR2 (germline): SQVTM, ANQGSEA. V was clipped by 4 bases and J by 6 bases; unmatched bases: 7. The CDR3 spans 13 residues. The CDR3 loop is CSVVGQGVGEQYF. The DNA for the CDR3 is TGCAGCGTTGTGGGACAGGGAGTCGGCGAGCAGTACTTC.

This clonotype was recorded a few times. V usage is TRBV24-1 and J usage is TRBJ1-5, with D unclear. The ends were cut back, 1 base at V and 6 bases at J, with 15 bases in the middle. Germline V gene sequence: CDR1 KGHDR, CDR2 SFDVKD. The CDR3 spans 16 residues. CDR3 region: CATSDLKAPAGQPQHF. The CDR3 DNA is TGTGCCACCAGTGATTTAAAGGCCCCGGCAGGTCAGCCCCAGCATTTT.

Note on this clonotype: Just one base apart from a much larger clone, this may be a read error. The genes are TRBV13 and TRBJ1-2, with D uncertain. From germline, CDR1 is PRHDT and CDR2 FYEKMQ (reference sequence). The CDR3 spans 13 residues. The CDR3 region has the DNA TGTGCCAGCAGCTTAGGCCTTGCAGACGGCTACGCCTTC. Protein: CASSLGLADGYAF.

Ten or more counts support this clonotype. The V call is TRBV18, the J call TRBJ2-3; weak D call: TRBD1 (7 bases). The CDR3 runs 16 residues. The germline V gene encodes CDR1 KGHSH and CDR2 LQKENI. The V end was cut by 3 bases, the J end by 3 bases, with 16 bases between. The CDR3 DNA reads as TGTGCCAGCTCACCCCAACAGGGGAGGTGGACAGATACGCAGTATTTT. Its translation: CASSPQQGRWTDTQYF.

This clonotype was counted many times. The V and J genes are TRBV6-2 or TRBV6-3 and TRBJ1-1, with D possibly being TRBD1 (5 bases). Trimming removed 2 bases from V and 1 base from J, with 11 bases in between. Germline lookup yields CDR1 MNHEY and CDR2 SVGEGT. The CDR3 consists of 15 residues. Here the CDR3 DNA reads TGTGCCAGCAGTTACCGGGGCCAGCGGAACACTGAAGCTTTCTTT. Translation: CASSYRGQRNTEAFF.

This clonotype turned up a few times. The CDR3 loop reads CASRLGSGTNEQFF. The CDR3 bases are TGCGCCAGCAGGCTAGGGAGTGGGACAAATGAGCAGTTCTTC. The chain has TRBV5-1 and TRBJ2-1, with TRBD1 as a possible D gene (6 bases). Germline V gene sequence: CDR1 SGHRS, CDR2 YFSETQ. Trimming pared 5 bases from V and 7 bases from J, leaving 16 bases between. The CDR3 totals 14 residues.

A few counts support this clonotype. The V call is TRBV24-1, the J call TRBJ1-6; possible D gene TRBD1, 5 bases. V was clipped by 5 bases and J by 10 bases, with 14 bases between them. Germline CDR1 and CDR2: KGHDR and SFDVKD. The CDR3 is 14 amino acids. The chain's CDR3 is CATSAPPGRSPLHF. CDR3 DNA: TGTGCCACCAGTGCCCCCCCAGGGCGCTCACCCCTCCACTTT.

The chain carries TRBV6-2 or TRBV6-3 and TRBJ1-2, with D maybe TRBD1 (6 bases). Trimming pared 5 bases from V and 1 base from J, leaving 14 bases between. CDR3 size: 15 residues. Germline V lookup: CDR1 MNHEY, CDR2 SVGEGT. The CDR3 DNA reads as TGTGCCAGCAGTGCCCCCGGACAGCATAACTATGGCTACACCTTC. Protein: CASSAPGQHNYGYTF.

This clonotype was seen a handful of times. The chain recombines TRBV3-1 with TRBJ1-6, with D possibly matching TRBD1 (5 bases). CDR1 and CDR2 (germline): LGHDT, YNNKEL (reference sequence). There are 18 residues in the CDR3. Trimming shortened V by 2 bases and J by 0 bases, and 14 bases separated the two germline ends. The CDR3 sequence: CASSQWGTVSSYNSPLHF. The CDR3 DNA is TGTGCCAGCAGCCAATGGGGGACGGTGAGCTCCTATAATTCACCCCTCCACTTT.

Concerning this clonotype itself: With a much larger clone just one base away, this may be a read error. The rearrangement links TRBV20-1 to TRBJ1-1, with 7 bases fitting TRBD1. Germline CDR1 and CDR2: DFQATT and SNEGSKA (reference sequence). This CDR3 has 15 amino acids. The J segment lost 10 bases and the V segment lost 4 bases, leaving 18 bases of the junction unmatched. For the CDR3, the DNA is TGCAGTGCTACCGACAGGGCCCTCCTATTCCTTGCAGCTTTCTTT. As protein: CSATDRALLFLAAFF.

A few counts support this clonotype. The V gene is TRBV4-1, the J gene TRBJ2-5; 9 bases are a match to TRBD2. This CDR3 has 16 amino acids. CDR1 is MGHRA and CDR2 is YSYEKL in the germline V gene. The J segment lost 5 bases and the V segment lost 4 bases, leaving 11 bases of the junction unmatched. CDR3: CASSPGLARFGETQYF. The CDR3 region has the DNA TGCGCCAGCAGCCCTGGACTAGCGCGCTTCGGCGAGACCCAGTACTTC.

The rearrangement uses TRBV3-1 and TRBJ1-1; the D is unclear. Germline CDR1 reads LGHDT; CDR2 reads YNNKEL (reference sequence). The CDR3 contains 14 residues. V was pared by 3 bases and J by 1 base, with 9 bases between. The CDR3 sequence is CASSQGEENTEAFF. In DNA form, the CDR3 reads TGTGCCAGCAGCCAGGGCGAAGAGAACACTGAAGCTTTCTTT. The complete variable domain, with remaining parts taken from reference TRBV3-1 and TRBJ1-1, reads DTAVSQTPKYLVTQMGNDKSIKCEQNLGHDTMYWYKQDSKKFLKIMFSYNNKELIINETVPNRFSPKSPDKAHLNLHINSLELGDSAVYFCASSQGEENTEAFFGQGTRLTVV.

There are many counts of this clonotype. This chain connects TRBV7-3 to TRBJ2-7, with a weak D call TRBD2 (5 bases). V was pared by 5 bases and J by 0 bases, with 14 bases between. From germline, CDR1 is SGHTA and CDR2 FQGTGA. The CDR3 length is 15 residues. CDR3 nucleotide sequence: TGTGCCAGCAGCCCCGGGGTTAAAAGCTCCTACGAGCAGTACTTC. Protein product: CASSPGVKSSYEQYF.

This rearrangement joins TRBV27 to TRBJ2-3; TRBD2 matches 13 bases. In germline, CDR1 is MNHEY, CDR2 SMNVEV (reference sequence). Trimming took 8 bases from V and 4 from J; bases not matched to a gene: 12. CDR3 length: 17 residues. The CDR3 DNA reads TGTGCCAGCCCCCCCCGGACTAGCGGGGGTGTCTCAGATACGCAGTATTTT. This encodes CASPPRTSGGVSDTQYF.

This clonotype was recorded many times. This chain joins TRBV6-1 and TRBJ2-7; 7 bases line up with TRBD1. CDR1 and CDR2 (germline): MNHNS, SASEGT. Unmatched junction bases numbered 4, after V lost 7 bases and J lost 1 base. This CDR3 is 13 amino acids long. In nucleotides, the CDR3 is TGTGCCAGCAAACCGGGACAGTCCTACGAGCAGTACTTC. Translating gives CASKPGQSYEQYF.

There are many counts of this clonotype. The chain joins TRBV6-1 to TRBJ1-2; D gene ambiguous. The germline CDR1 and CDR2 sequences are MNHNS and SASEGT. The CDR3 is 19 amino acids. Trimming took off 1 base at V and 2 bases at J, with 23 bases between the two ends. Written as DNA, the CDR3 is TGTGCCAGCAGTGAAGTAAGGACCTTCCCCATCGTCGCCAACTATGGCTACACCTTC. It codes for CASSEVRTFPIVANYGYTF.

This clonotype was counted only a few times. The chain couples TRBV18 to TRBJ2-7, with TRBD2 matching 8 bases. Looked up from germline, CDR1 is KGHSH and CDR2 is LQKENI. The CDR3 is made up of 15 amino acids. V was clipped by 1 base and J by 2 bases; unmatched bases: 4. CDR3 sequence reads: CASSPRRGATYEQYF. DNA for the CDR3: TGTGCCAGCTCACCACGGCGGGGGGCAACCTACGAGCAGTACTTC.

This clonotype was seen at least ten times. The chain has TRBV10-2 and TRBJ1-2; unclear D gene. Germline V gives CDR1 WSHSY, CDR2 SAAADI. Trimming shortened V by 2 bases and J by 5 bases, and 12 bases separated the two germline ends. This CDR3 spans 14 amino acids. CDR3 nucleotides: TGCGCCAGCAGTGAGCGAGGGTCAGAGTATGGCTACACCTTC. Its protein is CASSERGSEYGYTF.

This chain joins TRBV2 and TRBJ1-6; TRBD1 matches 10 bases. Germline assignment: CDR1 SNHLY and CDR2 FYNNEI. The CDR3 length is 17 residues. Unmatched junction bases numbered 7, after V lost 6 bases and J lost 2 bases. CDR3: CASRRGTGATYNSPLHF. The CDR3 DNA sequence: TGTGCCAGCAGGAGGGGGACAGGGGCCACCTATAATTCACCCCTCCACTTT.

This clonotype was seen a handful of times. A much larger clone is a single base away; this may be a read error. The chain links TRBV12-3 or TRBV12-4 to TRBJ2-5, with unresolved D. CDR3 size: 14 residues. The V and J ends lost 6 bases and 1 base respectively, with 12 bases between them. The CDR3 DNA reads TGTGCCAGCAGCCCCGCGCAAACCCAAGAGACCCAGTACTTC. Protein: CASSPAQTQETQYF.

CDR3 coding DNA: TGTGCCAGCCCGAAGGAGGGGGGCACTGAAGCTTTCTTT. It codes for CASPKEGGTEAFF. This chain uses TRBV11-1 with TRBJ1-1; D is perhaps TRBD1 (6 bases). This CDR3 is 13 amino acids long. CDR1 and CDR2 (germline): SGHAT, FQDESV (reference sequence). V was shortened by 8 bases and J by 4 bases, with 14 bases between the two germline ends.

Notes on this clonotype: A single base separates this from a much larger clone, so it may be a read error. V usage is TRBV27 and J usage is TRBJ1-6; possible D gene TRBD1, 5 bases. The germline CDR1 and CDR2 sequences are MNHEY and SMNVEV (reference sequence). The CDR3 contains 14 residues. CDR3 nucleotides: TGTGCCAACAGTGGGACCGATTATAATTCACCCCTCCACTTT. This sequence encodes CANSGTDYNSPLHF.

The chain recombines TRBV6-2 or TRBV6-3 with TRBJ2-6, with D perhaps TRBD1 (5 bases). V was trimmed by 2 bases and J by 0 bases, leaving 5 bases between them. The length of the CDR3 is 15 residues. Germline assignment: CDR1 MNHEY and CDR2 SVGEGT. CDR3 sequence reads: CASSYGASGANVLTF. The CDR3 nucleotides are TGTGCCAGCAGTTACGGGGCCTCTGGGGCCAACGTCCTGACTTTC.

Here the CDR3 reads CASSAHRDRGLEQYF. The CDR3 DNA is TGTGCCAGCAGCGCCCACCGGGACAGGGGGCTTGAGCAGTACTTC. The chain is built from TRBV2 and TRBJ2-7, with 12 bases aligning to TRBD1. Per the germline V gene, CDR1 is SNHLY and CDR2 is FYNNEI. The V and J ends lost 6 bases and 7 bases, in that order; junction bases with no gene match: 10. CDR3 length: 15 residues.

The chain carries TRBV6-1 and TRBJ1-3; TRBD1 might be the D (5 bases). The CDR3 consists of 15 residues. CDR1 and CDR2 (germline): MNHNS, SASEGT. The V gene lost 1 base and the J gene lost 3 bases, with 10 bases spanning the gap. The CDR3 sequence: CASSEGGGGGNTIYF. CDR3 nucleotides: TGTGCCAGCAGTGAAGGCGGGGGTGGTGGAAACACCATATATTTT.

The J gene is TRBJ1-3, the V gene TRBV27, with a possible D match to TRBD1 (6 bases). The germline CDR1 and CDR2 sequences are MNHEY and SMNVEV (reference sequence). The CDR3 sequence is 15 residues long. Deletions cut 7 bases from V and 0 bases from J, with 13 bases between. Here the CDR3 reads CASMPGTFSGNTIYF. The CDR3 DNA reads as TGTGCCAGCATGCCCGGGACATTCTCTGGAAACACCATATATTTT.

The table lists this clonotype with many counts. V is TRBV5-5 and J is TRBJ1-1; D ambiguous. Germline V gives CDR1 SGHKS, CDR2 YYEKEE (reference sequence). This CDR3 contains 15 residues. Trimming left V 6 bases short and J 1 base short, with 16 bases between. For the CDR3, the DNA is TGTGCCAGCAACCGAAATCCGAAAGCGAACACTGAAGCTTTCTTT. This encodes CASNRNPKANTEAFF.

This clonotype was seen a few times. DNA of the CDR3: TGTGCCAGCACCACTGGGACAGGGGTATACACAGATACGCAGTATTTT. This translates into CASTTGTGVYTDTQYF. The gene calls are TRBV6-1 and TRBJ2-3, with TRBD1 matching 10 bases. The germline CDR1 and CDR2 sequences are MNHNS and SASEGT. The CDR3 has 16 amino acids. J lost 2 bases, V lost 7 bases, and 9 bases had no gene match.

As to this clonotype: A much more abundant neighbour one base away suggests this may be a read error. As the CDR3 is not closed by the conserved phenylalanine or tryptophan, this likely results from a read error. The V call is TRBV20-1, the J call TRBJ1-1; D might be TRBD1 (6 bases). Germline V gene data show CDR1 as DFQATT and CDR2 as SNEGSKA (reference sequence). V was shortened by 6 bases and J by 3 bases, with 11 bases between the two germline ends. The CDR3 consists of 12 residues. CDR3 DNA sequence: TGCAGTGCCCCAGGGGTGGACACTGAAGCTTTCCTT. This encodes CSAPGVDTEAFL.

This clonotype occurred a few times. V is TRBV28 and J is TRBJ1-2, with TRBD1 identical over 7 bases. This CDR3 spans 13 amino acids. Germline lookup yields CDR1 MDHEN and CDR2 SYDVKM. V shed 6 bases and J 8 bases; nucleotides not matched to a gene: 9. DNA for the CDR3: TGTGCCAGCAGAGGACAGGAACGAAGAGGCTACACCTTC. The encoded protein is CASRGQERRGYTF.